This record concerns one TCR beta chain sequence. The method was immunoSEQ multiplex PCR; TCRdb's version includes in-frame clones alone and lacks a portion of them. Of 550,000 to 800,000 clones detected, over 65% appear once; the ten largest clones hold about 1.7%. The sample belongs to a study of shared clonotypes between healthy human individuals. The CDR3 covers 16 residues. Per germline, CDR1 MNHNY and CDR2 SVGAGI (reference sequence). The germline V and J ends were trimmed by 5 bases and 7 bases, with 21 bases remaining between them. The sequence derives from a woman aged 25-40 years in good health. The sample comprised memory CD4+ T cells sorted from blood. Subset noted: CD45RA-negative fraction. The V call is TRBV6-6, the J call TRBJ2-1, with a tentative D call TRBD1 (6 bases). The CDR3, as DNA: TGTGCCAGCAGTCCCCCCCGGGATCTAGGGGGAAATGAGCAGTTCTTC. Its protein product is CASSPPRDLGGNEQFF.